This TCR beta chain derives from a study of cytomegalovirus exposure and HLA in healthy donors. General study findings and limits: Among TCR beta chains, those listed as cytomegalovirus-associated numbered over 150.

The V end was cut by 2 bases, the J end by 1 base, with 9 bases between. The CDR3 covers 14 residues. Germline V lookup: CDR1 MNHEY, CDR2 SVGAGI. Sequenced by immunoSEQ multiplex PCR; TCRdb stores in-frame clones only, minus some. Of 130,000 to 150,000 clones in the sample, roughly 89% were seen once. As for this clone: Its target is not known.

The sequencing sample was made of PBMCs. The origin of this receptor is a woman younger than 35 in good health and CMV-seropositive. The chain recombines TRBV6-5 with TRBJ2-7; D perhaps matches TRBD2 (5 bases). The CDR3: CASSYRTESYEQYF. CDR3 coding DNA: TGTGCCAGCAGTTACCGGACTGAGTCCTACGAGCAGTACTTC.